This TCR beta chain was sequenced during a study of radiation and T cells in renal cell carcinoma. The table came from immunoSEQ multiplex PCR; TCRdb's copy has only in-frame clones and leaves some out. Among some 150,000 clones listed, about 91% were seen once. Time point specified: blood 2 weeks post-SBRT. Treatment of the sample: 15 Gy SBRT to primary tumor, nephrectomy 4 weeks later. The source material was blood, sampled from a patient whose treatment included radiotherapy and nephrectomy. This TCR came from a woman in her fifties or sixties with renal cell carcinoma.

The CDR3 here is CASRGDTIKFF. The CDR3 region has the DNA TGTGCCAGCAGGGGGGACACAATCAAGTTCTTC. V gene TRBV5-8 combines with J gene TRBJ2-1, with D possibly being TRBD1 (6 bases). This CDR3 spans 11 amino acids. V shed 5 bases and J shed 14 bases, with 14 bases lying between them. Looked up from germline, CDR1 is SGHTS and CDR2 is YDEGEE.